This T cell receptor (beta chain) is from a study of blood T cell repertoires in COVID-19 (dated by TCRdb to about 2020). Describing the broader study: Samples covering the acute and convalescent phases of COVID-19 were provided by collaborators in the United States, Italy and Spain. The material from the prospective study consisted of cDNA or gDNA derived from T cells, B-cell-depleted T cells, or PBMCs. Subjects who had been exposed to COVID-19, were actively infected with it, or had recovered from it provided the deeply sampled blood TCRbeta repertoires that made up the dataset. The repertoires were made available in a free public database intended to serve as a resource for research on the immune response to SARS-CoV-2. Samples were obtained from the ongoing ImmuneRACE study (first 160 participants) and from about 1,300 subjects provided by 6 global collaborators. Sample metadata almost always included a de-identified subject ID, COVID-19 status, age in years and sex. HLA class I and class II types, where available, came from metadata supplied by the sample provider rather than from assay-based typing. Study-level results and caveats: The quantity of clinical and demographic metadata differed by source and by participant and was supplied without curation.

The immunoSEQ Assay, a bias-controlled multiplex PCR, was used to amplify TCRbeta CDR3 regions from genomic DNA. The study's processing was this. Nucleated cell counts per sample were estimated from amplification of reference gene primers within the assay. To quantify the absolute abundance of each unique TCRbeta CDR3 rearrangement, sequence reads were collapsed and filtered. For each sample, productive Simpson clonality was calculated as the square root of Simpson's diversity index across productive rearrangements. Drawn from immuneACCESS, this table holds only the in-frame rearrangements with V and J called that TCRdb kept. Clones are partly lost; checked studies trace under half to an unresolved V gene and leave the rest unexplained. V and J calls plus clone size are reproduced from that table; the DNA served to infer D and trimming. This sample has roughly 280,000 clones in its table, and around nine tenths of those were observed once. About 5% of the sample lies in the top ten.

In the case of this clone: Its cognate antigen has yet to be identified. Within one base of it there is no much larger clone, and no base qualities were kept.

One collaborating source in Seattle enrolled patients while the patients were actively infected and followed the patients over time throughout the course of disease. The collaborating institutions used their own protocols to collect whole blood in K2EDTA tubes. For TCRbeta analysis, collaborators shipped samples as frozen whole blood, isolated PBMCs, or DNA extracted from either of those sample types. Material for sequencing was peripheral blood. The source of this sequence is a woman between 55 and 75 years old with COVID-19, enrolled during active disease.

The CDR3 protein is CATSRDRQGDSGANVLTF. The nucleotide sequence reads as follows: TGTGCCACCAGCAGAGATAGGCAGGGCGACTCTGGGGCCAACGTCCTGACTTTC. The chain is assembled from TRBV15 and TRBJ2-6; 5 matching bases give a weak D call of TRBD1. Looking up the germline V gene (reference sequence) yields CDR1 LNHNV and CDR2 YYDKDF. Trimming removed 0 bases from V and 0 bases from J, leaving 12 bases between the germline ends. Measured from the cysteine to the phenylalanine, the CDR3 is 18 residues long. Just CDR3 DNA is preserved here, 54 bases in frame from base 1.